This entry concerns a single T cell receptor (beta chain). This sample is drawn from a study of blood T cell repertoires in COVID-19. About the study: Whether acute or convalescent, the COVID-19 samples came from the United States, Italy and Spain. PBMCs, B-cell-depleted T cells, or T cells were the source of the cDNA or gDNA that made up the material.

Source study methods: Cell counts per sample came from amplifying reference gene primers. Clones were sequenced by immunoSEQ multiplex PCR, and TCRdb holds only the in-frame ones, with some missing. V and J calls and clone size come straight from that table; D and trimming were deduced from the DNA. The sample lists 60,000 to 70,000 clones, approximately 85% occurring once. The CDR3 runs 14 residues. CDR1 is LGHDT, CDR2 YNNKEL, per germline (reference sequence). V lost 3 bases and J lost 6, with 11 bases in between. Source material: peripheral blood. This receptor was identified in an older man with acute or convalescent COVID-19. The V gene is TRBV3-1 (or the pseudogene TRBV3-2), the J gene TRBJ1-4; D possibly corresponds to TRBD1 (6 bases). The CDR3 nucleotides read TGTGCCAGCAGCCAGGGGGGGGCCTATGAAAAACTGTTTTTT. Its protein is CASSQGGAYEKLFF.